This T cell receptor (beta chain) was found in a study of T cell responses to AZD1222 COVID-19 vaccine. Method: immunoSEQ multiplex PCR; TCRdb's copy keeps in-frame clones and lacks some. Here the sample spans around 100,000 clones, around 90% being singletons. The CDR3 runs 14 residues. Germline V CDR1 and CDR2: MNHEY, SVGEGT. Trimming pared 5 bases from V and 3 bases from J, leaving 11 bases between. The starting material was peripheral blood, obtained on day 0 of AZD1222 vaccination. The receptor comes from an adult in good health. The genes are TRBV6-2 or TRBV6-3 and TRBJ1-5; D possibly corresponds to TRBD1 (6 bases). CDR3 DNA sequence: TGTGCCAGCAGTGTCCAGGGGAACAATCAGCCCCAGCATTTT. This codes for CASSVQGNNQPQHF.